This TCR beta chain came from a study of cytomegalovirus exposure and HLA in healthy donors. General study results and limits: In an earlier analysis, productive rearrangement rates for most beta V segments clustered near 87% or 30%. A few V segments could not be told apart, such as TRBV6-2 and TRBV6-3, and were left out. Further analysis, carried out later, found HLA-associated TCR beta chains more clonally expanded than equally common other chains.

On this clone: Its antigen is currently unknown.

Both 60 Vbeta primers and 13 Jbeta primers went into the PCR. Profiling relied on immunoSEQ multiplex PCR, and the TCRdb table lists in-frame clones only, not all of them. Among around 150,000 clones, around 75% were seen once, and the ten largest hold under 1.5%. V lost 1 base and J lost 6, with 9 bases in between. The CDR3 runs to 13 residues. Germline CDR1 reads SGHAT; CDR2 reads FQNNGV. This clonotype was obtained from a man aged 18 to 35 in good health and CMV-seronegative. This sequence joins TRBV11-2 and TRBJ1-2; no definite D call. Input material: PBMCs. The CDR3 here is CASSLGRPDGYTF. The CDR3 DNA follows: TGTGCCAGCAGCTTAGGCAGGCCCGATGGCTACACCTTC.